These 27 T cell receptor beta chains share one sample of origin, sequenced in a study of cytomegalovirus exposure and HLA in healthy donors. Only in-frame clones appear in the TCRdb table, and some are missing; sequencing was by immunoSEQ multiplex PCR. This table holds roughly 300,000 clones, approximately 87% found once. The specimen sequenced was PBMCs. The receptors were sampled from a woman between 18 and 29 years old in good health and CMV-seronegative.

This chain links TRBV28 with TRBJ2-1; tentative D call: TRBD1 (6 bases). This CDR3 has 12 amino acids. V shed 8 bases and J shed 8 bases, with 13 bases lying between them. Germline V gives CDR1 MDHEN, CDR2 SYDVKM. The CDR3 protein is CASLQEGDEQFF. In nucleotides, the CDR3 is TGTGCCAGCCTCCAAGAGGGGGATGAGCAGTTCTTC.

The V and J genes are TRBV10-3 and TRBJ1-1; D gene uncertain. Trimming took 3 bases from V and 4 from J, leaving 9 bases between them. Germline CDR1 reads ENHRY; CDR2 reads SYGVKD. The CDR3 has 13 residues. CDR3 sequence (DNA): TGTGCCATCAGTGAAAGACTGAGCACTGAAGCTTTCTTT. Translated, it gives CAISERLSTEAFF.

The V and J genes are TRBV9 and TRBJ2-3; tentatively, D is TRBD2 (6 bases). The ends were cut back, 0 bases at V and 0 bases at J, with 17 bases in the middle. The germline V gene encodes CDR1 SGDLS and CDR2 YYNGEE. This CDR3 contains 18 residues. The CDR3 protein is CASSVAGGAIKSTDTQYF. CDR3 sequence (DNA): TGTGCCAGCAGCGTAGCCGGCGGGGCGATTAAGAGCACAGATACGCAGTATTTT. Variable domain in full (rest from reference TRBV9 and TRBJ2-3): DSGVTQTPKHLITATGQRVTLRCSPRSGDLSVYWYQQSLDQGLQFLIQYYNGEERAKGNILERFSAQQFPDLHSELNLSSLELGDSALYFCASSVAGGAIKSTDTQYFGPGTRLTVL.

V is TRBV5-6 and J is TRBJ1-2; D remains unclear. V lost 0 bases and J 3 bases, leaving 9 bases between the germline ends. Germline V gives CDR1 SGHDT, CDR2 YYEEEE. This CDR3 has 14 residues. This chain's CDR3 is CASSLDSGHYGYTF. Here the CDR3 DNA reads TGTGCCAGCAGCTTGGATTCCGGTCACTATGGCTACACCTTC. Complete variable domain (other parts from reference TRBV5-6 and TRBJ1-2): DAGVTQSPTHLIKTRGQQVTLRCSPKSGHDTVSWYQQALGQGPQFIFQYYEEEERQRGNFPDRFSGHQFPNYSSELNVNALLLGDSALYLCASSLDSGHYGYTFGSGTRLTVV.

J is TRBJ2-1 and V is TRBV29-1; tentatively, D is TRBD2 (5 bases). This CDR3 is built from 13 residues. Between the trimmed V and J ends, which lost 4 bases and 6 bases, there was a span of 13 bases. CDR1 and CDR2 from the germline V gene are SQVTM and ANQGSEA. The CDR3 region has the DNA TGCAGCGTTGGATATACGGGATCCAATGAGCAGTTCTTC. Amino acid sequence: CSVGYTGSNEQFF.

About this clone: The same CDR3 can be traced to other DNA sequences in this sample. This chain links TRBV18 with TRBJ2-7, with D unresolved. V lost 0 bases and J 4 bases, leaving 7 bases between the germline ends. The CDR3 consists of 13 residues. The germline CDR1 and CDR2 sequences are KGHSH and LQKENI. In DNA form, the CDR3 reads TGTGCCAGCTCACCACCGTTAGCTTACGAGCAGTACTTC. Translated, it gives CASSPPLAYEQYF.

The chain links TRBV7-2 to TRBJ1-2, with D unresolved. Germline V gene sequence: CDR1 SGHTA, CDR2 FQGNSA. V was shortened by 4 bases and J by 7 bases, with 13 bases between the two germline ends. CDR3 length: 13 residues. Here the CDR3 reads CASSSRLPAGYTF. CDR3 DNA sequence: TGTGCCAGCAGCTCGAGGCTGCCCGCTGGCTACACCTTC.

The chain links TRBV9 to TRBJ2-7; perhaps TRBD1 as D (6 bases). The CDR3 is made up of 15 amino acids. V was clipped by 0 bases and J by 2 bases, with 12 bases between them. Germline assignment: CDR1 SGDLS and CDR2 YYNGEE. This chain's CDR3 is CASSVARDTTYEQYF. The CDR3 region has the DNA TGTGCCAGCAGCGTAGCCCGGGACACTACCTACGAGCAGTACTTC.

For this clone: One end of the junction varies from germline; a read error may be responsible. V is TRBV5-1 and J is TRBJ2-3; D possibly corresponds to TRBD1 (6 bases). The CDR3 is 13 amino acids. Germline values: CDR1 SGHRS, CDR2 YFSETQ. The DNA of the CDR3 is TGCGCCAGCACCTTGGGCACAGGGGATACGCAGTATTTT. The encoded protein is CASTLGTGDTQYF.

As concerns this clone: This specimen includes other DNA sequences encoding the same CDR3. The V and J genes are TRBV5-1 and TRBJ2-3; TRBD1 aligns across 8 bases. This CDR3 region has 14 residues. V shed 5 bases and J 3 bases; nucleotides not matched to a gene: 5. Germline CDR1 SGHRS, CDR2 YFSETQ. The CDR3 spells CASSSGGTTDTQYF. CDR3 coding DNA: TGCGCCAGCAGTTCAGGGGGCACGACAGATACGCAGTATTTT.

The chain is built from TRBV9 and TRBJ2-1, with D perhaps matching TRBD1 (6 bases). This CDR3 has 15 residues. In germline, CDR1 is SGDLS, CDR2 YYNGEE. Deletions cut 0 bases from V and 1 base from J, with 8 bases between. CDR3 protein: CASSVATGSYNEQFF. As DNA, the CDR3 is TGTGCCAGCAGCGTAGCCACAGGGTCCTACAATGAGCAGTTCTTC.

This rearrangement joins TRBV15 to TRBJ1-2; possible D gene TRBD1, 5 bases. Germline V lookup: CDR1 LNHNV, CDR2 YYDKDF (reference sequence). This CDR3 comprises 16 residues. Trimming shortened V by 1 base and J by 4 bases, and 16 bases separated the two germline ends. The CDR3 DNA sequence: TGTGCCACCAGCAGAGGGGGGGAGGGCGCGATCTATGGCTACACCTTC. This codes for CATSRGGEGAIYGYTF.

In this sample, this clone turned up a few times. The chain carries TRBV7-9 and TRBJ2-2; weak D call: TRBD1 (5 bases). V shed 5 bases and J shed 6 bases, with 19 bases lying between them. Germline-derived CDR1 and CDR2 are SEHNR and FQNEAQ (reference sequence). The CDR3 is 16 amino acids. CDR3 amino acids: CASSLAPGQVAGELFF. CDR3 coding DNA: TGTGCCAGCAGCCTCGCCCCAGGGCAGGTTGCCGGGGAGCTGTTTTTT.

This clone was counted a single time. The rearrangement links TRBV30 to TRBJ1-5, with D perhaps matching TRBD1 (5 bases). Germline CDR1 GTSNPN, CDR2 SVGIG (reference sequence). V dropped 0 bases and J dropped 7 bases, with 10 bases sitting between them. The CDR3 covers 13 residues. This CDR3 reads CAWSVGTIQPQHF. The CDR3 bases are TGTGCCTGGAGTGTTGGGACTATCCAGCCCCAGCATTTT.

CDR3 in amino acids: CASRASGAYEQYF. The CDR3 bases are TGTGCCAGCAGGGCCTCGGGGGCCTACGAGCAGTACTTC. This chain links TRBV28 with TRBJ2-7, with D possibly TRBD2 on 6 matching bases. Trimming took off 6 bases at V and 2 bases at J, with 11 bases between the two ends. Germline assignment: CDR1 MDHEN and CDR2 SYDVKM. The CDR3 has 13 amino acids.

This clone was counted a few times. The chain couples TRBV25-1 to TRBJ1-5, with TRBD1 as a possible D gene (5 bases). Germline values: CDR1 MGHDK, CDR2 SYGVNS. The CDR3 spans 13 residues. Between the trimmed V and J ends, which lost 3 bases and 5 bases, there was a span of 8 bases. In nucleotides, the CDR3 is TGTGCCAGCAGTGAGGGGACTCATCAGCCCCAGCATTTT. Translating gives CASSEGTHQPQHF. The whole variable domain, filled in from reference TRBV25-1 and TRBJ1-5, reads EADIYQTPRYLVIGTGKKITLECSQTMGHDKMYWYQQDPGMELHLIHYSYGVNSTEKGDLSSESTVSRIRTEHFPLTLESARPSHTSQYLCASSEGTHQPQHFGDGTRLSIL.

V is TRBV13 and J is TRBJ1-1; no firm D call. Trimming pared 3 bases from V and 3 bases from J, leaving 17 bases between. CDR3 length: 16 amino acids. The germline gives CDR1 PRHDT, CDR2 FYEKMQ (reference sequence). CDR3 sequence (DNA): TGTGCCAGCAGCTTCGGTTCTGTATCCCCTTACACTGAAGCTTTCTTT. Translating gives CASSFGSVSPYTEAFF.

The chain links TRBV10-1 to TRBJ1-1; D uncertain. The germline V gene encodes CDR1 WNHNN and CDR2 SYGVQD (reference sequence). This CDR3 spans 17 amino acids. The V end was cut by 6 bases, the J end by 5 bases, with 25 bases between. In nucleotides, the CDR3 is TGCGCCAGCAGCCCCGCGGGAACTGCGAACACGGGGACTGAAGCTTTCTTT. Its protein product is CASSPAGTANTGTEAFF.

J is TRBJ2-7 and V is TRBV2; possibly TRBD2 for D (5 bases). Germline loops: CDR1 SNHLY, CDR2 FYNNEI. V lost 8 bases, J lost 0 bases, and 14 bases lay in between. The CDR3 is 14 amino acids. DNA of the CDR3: TGTGCCAGCTGGGGAGTAGTCCACTCCTACGAGCAGTACTTC. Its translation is CASWGVVHSYEQYF.

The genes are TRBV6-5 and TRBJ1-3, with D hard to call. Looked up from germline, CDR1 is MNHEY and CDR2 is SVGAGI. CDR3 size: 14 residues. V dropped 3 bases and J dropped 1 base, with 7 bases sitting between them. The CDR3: CASSYSLSGNTIYF. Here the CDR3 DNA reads TGTGCCAGCAGTTATAGTCTTTCTGGAAACACCATATATTTT.

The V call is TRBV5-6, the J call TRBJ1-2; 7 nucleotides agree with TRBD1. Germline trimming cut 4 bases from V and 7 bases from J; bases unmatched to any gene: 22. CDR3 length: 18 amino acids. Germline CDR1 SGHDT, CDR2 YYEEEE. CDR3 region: CASSLPFPTGRFKLGYTF. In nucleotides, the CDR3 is TGTGCCAGCAGCCTTCCCTTCCCGACAGGGCGGTTTAAGCTTGGCTACACCTTC.

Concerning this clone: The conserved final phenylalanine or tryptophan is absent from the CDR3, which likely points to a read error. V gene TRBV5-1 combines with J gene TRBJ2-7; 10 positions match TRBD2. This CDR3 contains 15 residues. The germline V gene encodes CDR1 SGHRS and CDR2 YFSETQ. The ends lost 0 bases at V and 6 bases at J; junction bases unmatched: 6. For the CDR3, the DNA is TGCGCCAGCAGCTTGGTTGCTAGCGGGAGTGCCGAGCAGTACTCC. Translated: CASSLVASGSAEQYS.

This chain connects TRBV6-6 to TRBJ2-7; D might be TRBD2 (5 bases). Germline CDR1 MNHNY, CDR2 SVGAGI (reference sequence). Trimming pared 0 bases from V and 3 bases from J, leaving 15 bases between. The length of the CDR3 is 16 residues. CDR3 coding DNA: TGTGCCAGCAGTTACTCGATATCGGCTAGCCTCTACGAGCAGTACTTC. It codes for CASSYSISASLYEQYF.

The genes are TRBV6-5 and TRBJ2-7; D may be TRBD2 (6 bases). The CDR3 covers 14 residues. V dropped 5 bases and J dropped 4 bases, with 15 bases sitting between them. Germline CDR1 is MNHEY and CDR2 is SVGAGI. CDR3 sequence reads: CASSQSGVRYEQYF. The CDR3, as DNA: TGTGCCAGCAGTCAATCGGGGGTCCGGTACGAGCAGTACTTC.

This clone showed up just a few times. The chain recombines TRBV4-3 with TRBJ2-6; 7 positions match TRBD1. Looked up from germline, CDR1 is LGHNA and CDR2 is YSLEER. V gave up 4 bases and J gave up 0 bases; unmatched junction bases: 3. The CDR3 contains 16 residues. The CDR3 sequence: CASSPAGGSGANVLTF. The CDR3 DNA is TGCGCCAGCAGCCCAGCAGGGGGCTCTGGGGCCAACGTCCTGACTTTC.

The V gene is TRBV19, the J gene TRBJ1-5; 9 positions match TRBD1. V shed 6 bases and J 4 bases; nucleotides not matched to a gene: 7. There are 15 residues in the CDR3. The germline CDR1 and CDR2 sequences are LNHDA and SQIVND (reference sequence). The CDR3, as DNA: TGTGCCAGTAGACATGGGACAGGGAGGAATCAGCCCCAGCATTTT. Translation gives CASRHGTGRNQPQHF.

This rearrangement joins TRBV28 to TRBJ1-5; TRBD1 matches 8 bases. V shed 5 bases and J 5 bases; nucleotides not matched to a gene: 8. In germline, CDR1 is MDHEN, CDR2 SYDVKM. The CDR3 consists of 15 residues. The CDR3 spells CASSHDRGLDQPQHF. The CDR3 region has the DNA TGTGCCAGCAGTCACGACAGGGGATTGGATCAGCCCCAGCATTTT.